This entry lists 19 T cell receptor beta chains sequenced from one sample in a study of cytomegalovirus exposure and HLA in healthy donors. Primers included in the PCR were 60 Vbeta and 13 Jbeta primers. Libraries were prepared by immunoSEQ multiplex PCR; TCRdb keeps only in-frame clonotypes and omits some of them. This repertoire shows roughly 97,000 clones, about 79% found once; its top ten account for about 5.3%. The sample taken for sequencing was PBMCs. The receptors derive from a man in his fifties or sixties in good health and CMV-seropositive.

This clone was picked up a small number of times. The chain joins TRBV7-3 to TRBJ1-2; TRBD1 matches 8 bases. The junction had 11 bases not matched to a gene; V was cut back by 5 bases and J by 3 bases. The CDR3 contains 16 residues. The germline gives CDR1 SGHTA, CDR2 FQGTGA. In DNA form, the CDR3 reads TGTGCCAGCAGCCACGGACAGGGAGGATTTGACTATGGCTACACCTTC. It translates to CASSHGQGGFDYGYTF.

Details on this clone: The sample has other DNA sequences that encode this CDR3 too. This sequence joins TRBV7-9 and TRBJ2-3; no reliable D call. Germline CDR1 and CDR2: SEHNR and FQNEAQ (reference sequence). This CDR3 has 13 residues. The V and J ends lost 2 bases and 2 bases respectively, with 5 bases between them. Written as DNA, the CDR3 is TGTGCCAGCAGCTTACGTAACACAGATACGCAGTATTTT. Its translation is CASSLRNTDTQYF.

This clone was seen only a few times. The chain is built from TRBV18 and TRBJ1-4; 9 bases agree with TRBD1. The ends lost 4 bases at V and 7 bases at J; junction bases unmatched: 7. Per the germline V gene, CDR1 is KGHSH and CDR2 is LQKENI. The CDR3 is 15 residues long. The CDR3 coding sequence is TGTGCCAGCTCACGGGACAGGGATCCATCTGAAAAACTGTTTTTT. It translates to CASSRDRDPSEKLFF.

The chain is built from TRBV15 and TRBJ1-3, with 7 bases lining up with TRBD1. V trimming: 5 bases; J trimming: 0 bases; junction bases outside the gene matches: 4. The CDR3 loop spans 15 amino acids. Germline CDR1 LNHNV, CDR2 YYDKDF (reference sequence). CDR3 region: CATSLQGTSGNTIYF. CDR3 sequence (DNA): TGTGCCACCAGCCTACAGGGGACCTCTGGAAACACCATATATTTT.

The rearrangement uses TRBV11-3 and TRBJ2-3, with TRBD1 identical over 7 bases. Looked up from germline, CDR1 is SGHNT and CDR2 is YENEEA. The CDR3 extends over 15 amino acids. Trimming cost V 4 bases and J 2 bases; bases outside gene matches: 6. The CDR3 DNA sequence: TGTGCCAGCAGCTCATCGACAGGGACCACAGATACGCAGTATTTT. Its protein product is CASSSSTGTTDTQYF.

CDR3 sequence (DNA): TGCGCCAGCAGCTTGTATAGCACAGATACGCAGTATTTT. Its protein is CASSLYSTDTQYF. The chain carries TRBV5-1 and TRBJ2-3; D remains unclear. CDR1 and CDR2 from the germline V gene are SGHRS and YFSETQ. V lost 1 base and J lost 0, with 3 bases in between. This CDR3 contains 13 residues.

The V and J genes are TRBV5-1 and TRBJ2-7; the D gene is possibly TRBD1 (5 bases). The germline gives CDR1 SGHRS, CDR2 YFSETQ. CDR3 length: 15 amino acids. Trimming stripped 10 bases from V and 2 bases from J, with 22 bases between. The CDR3 nucleotides read TGCGCCGGCATCAAGGGGCCCGACTCCCCCTACGAGCAGTACTTC. This codes for CAGIKGPDSPYEQYF.

V usage is TRBV18 and J usage is TRBJ1-1, with a weak D call TRBD1 (5 bases). The ends were cut back, 1 base at V and 5 bases at J, with 11 bases in the middle. The CDR3 sequence is 14 residues long. Germline CDR1 KGHSH, CDR2 LQKENI. This chain's CDR3 is CASSPRGGETEAFF. The CDR3 bases are TGTGCCAGCTCACCACGAGGAGGGGAGACTGAAGCTTTCTTT.

The genes are TRBV5-1 and TRBJ1-2; 7 bases agree with TRBD1. Looked up from germline, CDR1 is SGHRS and CDR2 is YFSETQ. The V gene end was trimmed by 4 bases and the J gene end by 2 bases; junction bases not matched to a gene: 5. CDR3 length: 14 residues. This chain's CDR3 is CASSTRGENYGYTF. DNA of the CDR3: TGCGCCAGCAGCACCAGGGGGGAGAACTATGGCTACACCTTC.

This clone appeared a few times. V is TRBV5-6 and J is TRBJ1-3; no clear D. V dropped 0 bases and J dropped 2 bases, with 15 bases sitting between them. From germline, CDR1 is SGHDT and CDR2 YYEEEE. CDR3 length: 17 amino acids. The CDR3 DNA follows: TGTGCCAGCAGCTTGGTTGTTAGCGAGGATACTGGAAACACCATATATTTT. Protein sequence: CASSLVVSEDTGNTIYF.

V and J are TRBV4-1 and TRBJ1-1; maybe TRBD1 (5 bases). V was shortened by 1 base and J by 6 bases, with 21 bases between the two germline ends. The CDR3 loop spans 17 amino acids. Germline V gene lookup returns CDR1 MGHRA and CDR2 YSYEKL. CDR3 coding DNA: TGCGCCAGCAGCCAAGGAGGGAGGGCCAGGGATCGTCCTGAAGCTTTCTTT. Translating gives CASSQGGRARDRPEAFF.

The chain combines TRBV6-6 with TRBJ2-3, with D tentatively TRBD2 (6 bases). V shed 6 bases and J shed 1 base, with 17 bases lying between them. The CDR3 runs to 16 residues. CDR1 is MNHNY, CDR2 SVGAGI, per germline (reference sequence). The CDR3 coding sequence is TGTGCCAGCAGGGGTGAGGCGGGGAAACGCACAGATACGCAGTATTTT. As protein: CASRGEAGKRTDTQYF.

The CDR3: CASTFGGRTEEQFF. The CDR3 DNA sequence: TGTGCCAGCACGTTCGGGGGGCGCACGGAGGAGCAGTTCTTC. The J gene is TRBJ2-1, the V gene TRBV7-8; the D gene is possibly TRBD2 (7 bases). Trimming shortened V by 7 bases and J by 10 bases, and 20 bases separated the two germline ends. Germline V CDR1 and CDR2: SGHVS, FQNEAQ. The CDR3 is made up of 14 amino acids. The whole variable domain, remainder taken from reference TRBV7-8 and TRBJ2-1, is GAGVSQSPRYKVAKRGQDVALRCDPISGHVSLFWYQQALGQGPEFLTYFQNEAQLDKSGLPSDRFFAERPEGSVSTLKIQRTQQEDSAVYLCASTFGGRTEEQFFGPGTRLTVL.

This sequence joins TRBV5-6 and TRBJ2-3; 9 bases line up with TRBD2. V trimming: 0 bases; J trimming: 1 base; junction bases outside the gene matches: 6. In germline, CDR1 is SGHDT, CDR2 YYEEEE. This CDR3 has 17 amino acids. CDR3 amino acids: CASSLVGGGGGTDTQYF. The CDR3 nucleotides read TGTGCCAGCAGCTTGGTAGGCGGGGGGGGTGGCACAGATACGCAGTATTTT.

This rearrangement joins TRBV4-1 to TRBJ1-1, with D uncertain. Germline lookup yields CDR1 MGHRA and CDR2 YSYEKL. The V end was cut by 0 bases, the J end by 2 bases, with 13 bases between. The CDR3 sequence is 16 residues long. CDR3 in amino acids: CASSQDDGSRNTEAFF. CDR3 in DNA: TGCGCCAGCAGCCAAGATGACGGGTCGAGAAACACTGAAGCTTTCTTT.

V gene TRBV19 combines with J gene TRBJ2-2; TRBD1 matches at 9 bases. Losses at the gene ends were 6 bases for V and 4 bases for J; bases not matched to a gene: 3. This CDR3 comprises 14 residues. Germline V gene sequence: CDR1 LNHDA, CDR2 SQIVND (reference sequence). CDR3 DNA sequence: TGTGCCAGTAGGGGACAGGGTTTCACCGGGGAGCTGTTTTTT. It specifies CASRGQGFTGELFF.

This clone was picked up one time. DNA of the CDR3: TGTGCCAGCAGCTTAGTCATCGGGACAGGGGGTTACGAGCAGTACTTC. It is translated as CASSLVIGTGGYEQYF. The chain is built from TRBV7-2 and TRBJ2-7; the match to TRBD1 covers 11 bases. The CDR3 length is 16 residues. With 1 base clipped from V and 4 bases from J, the junction kept 6 bases outside the gene matches. CDR1 and CDR2 (germline): SGHTA, FQGNSA.

The genes are TRBV6-1 and TRBJ2-7, with a weak D call TRBD2 (5 bases). The V and J ends lost 6 bases and 6 bases respectively, with 18 bases between them. Germline V gives CDR1 MNHNS, CDR2 SASEGT. The CDR3 extends over 14 amino acids. CDR3 in DNA: TGTGCCAGCAGGGAGGCAGCCATAAATCGCGAGCAGTACTTC. Encoded protein: CASREAAINREQYF.

With regard to this clone: Germline and junction disagree at one end, which may indicate a read error. This chain joins TRBV7-9 and TRBJ2-5; D gene unclear. The CDR3 totals 17 residues. Germline-derived CDR1 and CDR2 are SEHNR and FQNEAQ (reference sequence). Here the CDR3 DNA reads TGTTCCAGCAGCTTATTTGACTCGGCCCGATACCGAGAGACCCAGTACTTC. Its translation is CSSSLFDSARYRETQYF.